Many counts were recorded for the clone carrying this T cell receptor (beta chain). The CDR3 is made up of 15 amino acids. V lost 3 bases and J 0 bases, leaving 10 bases between the germline ends. CDR1 and CDR2 from the germline V gene are SGHRS and YFSETQ. The sample originates from a study of response to subunit inactivated influenza vaccine. TCRdb used MiXCR to reprocess the RT-PCR reads, holding one entry per CDR3 protein. The sample holds some 540,000 distinct CDR3 sequences, approximately 20% seen once. The same data also went into a second study, on T cells expressing NK-cell markers. This second report adds: It was by 5'RACE template switching with UMIs that TCR beta cDNA was made. Sorted CD3+CD56+NKG2C+, CD3+CD56+NKG2C- and CD3+CD56-NKG2C+ T cells provided the TCR beta repertoires. HCMV serostatus: seven of eight sequenced donors positive, one negative. The use of an anti-gamma-delta TCR antibody, which was added in several experiments, restricted sorting to T cells expressing alpha-beta TCR.

The genes are TRBV5-1 and TRBJ2-1; D may be TRBD1 (6 bases). The sequenced sample was CD4+ T cells sorted from PBMCs, obtained roughly 13 days after vaccination. The sequence was obtained from a man aged 45 to 65 who received an inactivated influenza vaccine. The CDR3 coding sequence is TGCGCCAGCAGCTCCGGACAGAGCTCCTACAATGAGCAGTTCTTC. Amino acid sequence: CASSSGQSSYNEQFF.